The 21 T cell receptor beta chains given below trace back to one sample, sequenced in a study of T cell clonotyping in hematopoietic cell transplantation. TCRdb's copy holds only in-frame clones and misses some; the assay was immunoSEQ multiplex PCR. This sample has 17,000 or so clones, with 90% found just once. Sample: peripheral blood mononuclear cells. The receptors shown here come from a middle-aged man in good health. Some clones in this sample may be carry-over from other donors' samples.

V gene TRBV25-1 combines with J gene TRBJ2-2; TRBD1 agrees at 7 bases. Germline V CDR1 and CDR2: MGHDK, SYGVNS. Germline trimming cut 4 bases from V and 6 bases from J; bases unmatched to any gene: 8. CDR3 length: 15 amino acids. In DNA, the CDR3 is TGTGCCAGCAGTGCCGTACAGGGGTGGGCCGGGGAGCTGTTTTTT. This gives the protein CASSAVQGWAGELFF.

The chain is built from TRBV28 and TRBJ1-2, with TRBD1 identical over 8 bases. Germline V gene data show CDR1 as MDHEN and CDR2 as SYDVKM. J was trimmed by 4 bases and V by 5 bases; bases with no gene match: 12. This CDR3 is built from 16 residues. The CDR3 protein is CASSPRLTGASYGYTF. As DNA, the CDR3 is TGTGCCAGCAGTCCGAGATTGACAGGGGCTAGCTATGGCTACACCTTC.

The chain carries TRBV5-8 and TRBJ2-5; possibly TRBD2 for D (5 bases). The CDR3 is 13 residues long. V was trimmed by 4 bases and J by 5 bases, leaving 12 bases between them. Germline-derived CDR1 and CDR2 are SGHTS and YDEGEE. The CDR3 spells CASSLGEIETQYF. The CDR3 coding sequence is TGTGCCAGCAGCCTCGGGGAAATTGAGACCCAGTACTTC.

V usage is TRBV29-1 and J usage is TRBJ1-2, with D uncertain. The CDR3 loop spans 12 amino acids. The V gene's germline CDR1 is SQVTM and CDR2 ANQGSEA. The CDR3 region has the DNA TGCAGTGCCAAGGTACCCGAGGAGAGCTACACCTTC. Amino acids: CSAKVPEESYTF. Together with reference TRBV29-1 and TRBJ1-2, the CDR3 gives the full variable domain: SAVISQKPSRDICQRGTSLTIQCQVDSQVTMMFWYRQQPGQSLTLIATANQGSEATYESGFVIDKFPISRPNLTFSTLTVSNMSPEDSSIYLCSAKVPEESYTFGSGTRLTVV.

This chain joins TRBV4-1 and TRBJ1-2; D is unclear. Deletions cut 2 bases from V and 0 bases from J, with 4 bases between. The CDR3 runs 13 residues. Germline CDR1 and CDR2: MGHRA and YSYEKL. The CDR3 DNA sequence: TGCGCCAGCAGCCAACCCACTAACTATGGCTACACCTTC. This codes for CASSQPTNYGYTF.

This chain links TRBV7-9 with TRBJ1-5; D is undetermined. The V and J ends lost 1 base and 4 bases respectively, with 8 bases between them. Germline V lookup: CDR1 SEHNR, CDR2 FQNEAQ (reference sequence). CDR3 length equals 14 residues. CDR3 in amino acids: CASSLVGGNQPQHF. The DNA for the CDR3 is TGTGCCAGCAGCTTAGTTGGTGGGAATCAGCCCCAGCATTTT.

There are a few counts of this clone. J is TRBJ1-6 and V is TRBV7-6; D is unresolved. V was shortened by 4 bases and J by 0 bases, with 4 bases between the two germline ends. The V gene's germline CDR1 is SGHVS and CDR2 FNYEAQ. The CDR3 covers 14 residues. This CDR3 reads CASSSDSYNSPLHF. The CDR3 bases are TGTGCCAGCAGCTCAGACTCCTATAATTCACCCCTCCACTTT. Full variable domain (missing parts from reference TRBV7-6 and TRBJ1-6): GAGVSQSPRYKVTKRGQDVALRCDPISGHVSLYWYRQALGQGPEFLTYFNYEAQQDKSGLPNDRFSAERPEGSISTLTIQRTEQRDSAMYRCASSSDSYNSPLHFGNGTRLTVT.

This rearrangement joins TRBV10-3 to TRBJ1-2; no clear D. The CDR3 length is 14 residues. Trimming took off 6 bases at V and 6 bases at J, with 17 bases between the two ends. Germline CDR1 and CDR2: ENHRY and SYGVKD. This CDR3 reads CAISTAGGSHGYTF. The CDR3 DNA reads TGTGCCATCAGCACCGCCGGAGGGAGCCATGGCTACACCTTC.

The rearrangement joins TRBV5-1 to TRBJ2-1; a weak D match, TRBD2 (5 bases). CDR1 and CDR2 (germline): SGHRS, YFSETQ. The CDR3 runs to 15 residues. Trimming pared 4 bases from V and 5 bases from J, leaving 16 bases between. CDR3 sequence (DNA): TGCGCCAGCAGCAAATACTCAGACGGGAACAATGAGCAGTTCTTC. This encodes CASSKYSDGNNEQFF.

CDR3 DNA: TGTGCCAGCAGTTTGAAAAGGGGGATGAACACTGAAGCTTTCTTT. It is translated as CASSLKRGMNTEAFF. The chain combines TRBV27 with TRBJ1-1; tentative D call: TRBD1 (6 bases). The V end lost 3 bases, the J end lost 0 bases, and 11 bases lay between the germline ends. Per the germline V gene, CDR1 is MNHEY and CDR2 is SMNVEV (reference sequence). The CDR3 is 15 residues long.

In nucleotides, the CDR3 is TGTGCCAGCAGCTTACAGGGGGCCGACTATTTCTCTGGAAACACCATATATTTT. Translating gives CASSLQGADYFSGNTIYF. The chain couples TRBV5-6 to TRBJ1-3, with TRBD1 matching 9 bases. The V segment lost 2 bases and the J segment 0 bases; nucleotides outside the gene matches: 9. The CDR3 extends over 18 amino acids. Looked up from germline, CDR1 is SGHDT and CDR2 is YYEEEE.

The chain couples TRBV14 to TRBJ2-7; no clear D. Germline V gene lookup returns CDR1 SGHDN and CDR2 FVKESK. V lost 3 bases and J 7 bases, leaving 7 bases between the germline ends. This CDR3 is 11 amino acids long. CDR3 nucleotide sequence: TGTGCCAGCAGCCAGACGGGTGAGCAGTACTTC. It codes for CASSQTGEQYF. The full variable domain, completed using reference TRBV14 and TRBJ2-7, is EAGVTQFPSHSVIEKGQTVTLRCDPISGHDNLYWYRRVMGKEIKFLLHFVKESKQDESGMPNNRFLAERTGGTYSTLKVQPAELEDSGVYFCASSQTGEQYFGPGTRLTVT.

The chain uses TRBV7-8 and TRBJ2-3, with TRBD2 matching 9 bases. Germline assignment: CDR1 SGHVS and CDR2 FQNEAQ. The CDR3 has 15 residues. V lost 4 bases to trimming and J lost 6 bases; unmatched junction nucleotides: 8. The DNA of the CDR3 is TGTGCCAGCAGCTCAACCGGGACTAGCCATGATACGCAGTATTTT. Its protein product is CASSSTGTSHDTQYF.

The rearrangement joins TRBV2 to TRBJ2-4; D unresolved. The germline V gene has CDR1 SNHLY and CDR2 FYNNEI. This CDR3 has 15 residues. V lost 3 bases to trimming and J lost 0 bases, with 9 bases between them. The CDR3 reads CASSDGLVAKNIQYF. The CDR3 nucleotides are TGTGCCAGCAGTGACGGGCTAGTAGCCAAAAACATTCAGTACTTC.

The J gene is TRBJ1-4, the V gene TRBV6-1; D not certain. The CDR3 is 15 residues long. CDR1 MNHNS and CDR2 SASEGT come from the germline V gene. V lost 4 bases and J lost 8, with 17 bases in between. CDR3 amino acids: CASSANEGVGEKLFF. The CDR3 bases are TGTGCCAGCAGTGCGAACGAAGGTGTAGGAGAAAAACTGTTTTTT.

The chain carries TRBV14 and TRBJ1-4, with D perhaps TRBD1 (5 bases). The CDR3 sequence is 16 residues long. Germline V gives CDR1 SGHDN, CDR2 FVKESK. The V end was cut by 4 bases, the J end by 7 bases, with 19 bases between. This CDR3 is CASSPVGRGVGEKLFF. CDR3 DNA: TGTGCCAGCAGCCCCGTGGGTAGGGGCGTCGGTGAAAAACTGTTTTTT. Full variable domain (rest looked up from reference TRBV14 and TRBJ1-4): EAGVTQFPSHSVIEKGQTVTLRCDPISGHDNLYWYRRVMGKEIKFLLHFVKESKQDESGMPNNRFLAERTGGTYSTLKVQPAELEDSGVYFCASSPVGRGVGEKLFFGSGTQLSVL.

The rearrangement joins TRBV28 to TRBJ2-7; the match to TRBD2 covers 11 bases. Germline CDR1 MDHEN, CDR2 SYDVKM. CDR3 length equals 15 residues. V lost 6 bases to trimming and J lost 2 bases; unmatched junction nucleotides: 6. The CDR3 loop is CASSQTSGDTYEQYF. The CDR3 DNA reads as TGTGCCAGCAGCCAGACTAGCGGGGATACCTACGAGCAGTACTTC.

The V and J genes are TRBV7-8 and TRBJ1-2; no clear D. Germline V gives CDR1 SGHVS, CDR2 FQNEAQ. The CDR3 extends over 15 amino acids. With 1 base removed from V and 1 base from J, the gap between germline ends came to 10 bases. The DNA of the CDR3 is TGTGCCAGCAGCTTAGGAACAGCCAGTAACTATGGCTACACCTTC. This sequence encodes CASSLGTASNYGYTF. The variable domain in full, with the rest retrieved from reference TRBV7-8 and TRBJ1-2, is GAGVSQSPRYKVAKRGQDVALRCDPISGHVSLFWYQQALGQGPEFLTYFQNEAQLDKSGLPSDRFFAERPEGSVSTLKIQRTQQEDSAVYLCASSLGTASNYGYTFGSGTRLTVV.

The chain has TRBV5-1 and TRBJ1-1; weak D call: TRBD1 (5 bases). From germline, CDR1 is SGHRS and CDR2 YFSETQ. Trimming left V 0 bases short and J 2 bases short, with 11 bases between. The length of the CDR3 is 15 residues. The CDR3 protein is CASSLGGDPNTEAFF. CDR3 coding DNA: TGCGCCAGCAGCTTGGGGGGGGACCCAAACACTGAAGCTTTCTTT.

V is TRBV14 and J is TRBJ2-1, with TRBD2 identical over 12 bases. Trimming removed 3 bases from V and 6 bases from J; junction bases left unmatched: 6. Germline-derived CDR1 and CDR2 are SGHDN and FVKESK. The CDR3 has 16 amino acids. CDR3 in amino acids: CASSHRTSGVLNEQFF. As DNA, the CDR3 is TGTGCCAGCAGCCATCGGACTAGCGGGGTCCTCAATGAGCAGTTCTTC.

This clone has only a few counts. The rearrangement uses TRBV11-2 and TRBJ1-1; TRBD1 might be the D (5 bases). The germline V gene encodes CDR1 SGHAT and CDR2 FQNNGV. This CDR3 has 14 residues. Trimming pared 7 bases from V and 3 bases from J, leaving 15 bases between. CDR3 in amino acids: CASTSPWTHTEAFF. The CDR3 bases are TGTGCCAGCACGTCCCCGTGGACACACACTGAAGCTTTCTTT.